This paragraph reports one TCR beta chain. The data were taken from a study of blood T cell repertoires in COVID-19. Participant reports of clinical history set cohort assignment. Two consecutive negative NP/OP PCR tests, clearance, or resolved symptoms defined Cohort 3 recovery. The table came from immunoSEQ multiplex PCR; TCRdb's copy has only in-frame clones and leaves some out. The table shows around 200,000 clones, with roughly 90% occurring only once. The sequence derives from a woman younger than 45 who had recovered from COVID-19. Sequencing was done on a sample of PBMCs or T cells enriched from blood (not recorded which).

The CDR3 sequence: CASSQIQANNQPQHF. The DNA of the CDR3 is TGTGCCAGCAGTCAGATACAGGCTAATAATCAGCCCCAGCATTTT. The chain is built from TRBV6-5 and TRBJ1-5, with D perhaps TRBD1 (5 bases). The CDR3 spans 15 residues. Trimming pared 5 bases from V and 4 bases from J, leaving 15 bases between. Germline V gene lookup returns CDR1 MNHEY and CDR2 SVGAGI.